This entry is about one TCR beta chain. No antigen is known for it. Repertoires were generated with immunoSEQ multiplex PCR, while TCRdb's copy carries only in-frame clones and drops some. The sample consists of 90,000 or so clones, 87% of them appearing once. These data come from a study of OX40 agonist ivuxolimab in advanced cancers. Study-wide context: Melanoma, hepatocellular carcinoma, head and neck or renal cell cancer occurred in dose-escalation patients. Among those enrolled, mean age was 60 years (range roughly 23 to 85) and approximately 83% were male.

Study-wide findings and caveats: The CD4+ and CD8+ T cells in the blood had expanded clonally by week 6 at 0.1 to 3.0 mg/kg. Partial responders receiving 0.1-3.0 mg/kg showed among the lowest clonal expansion.

After removal of 7 bases from V and 0 bases from J, the junction contained 10 bases not matched to a gene. In germline, CDR1 is LNHDA, CDR2 SQIVND (reference sequence). The CDR3 contains 17 residues. The TCR was taken from an adult with an advanced solid tumor such as melanoma, head and neck, liver or kidney cancer. The gene calls are TRBV19 and TRBJ2-1; 9 bases map to TRBD2. This specimen was CD4+ or CD8+ T cells sorted from blood, taken in a trial of the OX40 agonist ivuxolimab. The CDR3 is CASTLGKAGGSYNEQFF. In DNA form, the CDR3 reads TGTGCCAGTACCCTAGGCAAAGCGGGGGGCTCCTACAATGAGCAGTTCTTC.